These 2 T cell receptor beta chains were sequenced from one sample in a study of blood T cell repertoires in COVID-19. Generated by immunoSEQ multiplex PCR, the TCRdb table keeps only in-frame clones and is missing some. The data contain more than 150,000 clones, around 80% of them singletons. Sequenced input: PBMCs or T cells enriched from blood (not recorded which). The receptors were sampled from a woman aged 55-70 years who had recovered from COVID-19.

The chain uses TRBV28 and TRBJ1-1; the D gene is possibly TRBD1 (6 bases). In germline, CDR1 is MDHEN, CDR2 SYDVKM. The CDR3 covers 13 residues. V was pared by 3 bases and J by 1 base, with 6 bases between. CDR3 sequence: CASSLTGNTEAFF. The CDR3 DNA reads as TGTGCCAGCAGTTTGACAGGGAACACTGAAGCTTTCTTT.

The chain combines TRBV5-1 with TRBJ2-2; 7 bases align to TRBD2. The trim removed 0 bases at V and 1 base at J, leaving 3 bases unmatched. Germline V gene sequence: CDR1 SGHRS, CDR2 YFSETQ. This CDR3 spans 16 amino acids. The CDR3 here is CASSLEAGLNTGELFF. The CDR3 DNA follows: TGCGCCAGCAGCTTGGAAGCGGGGCTGAACACCGGGGAGCTGTTTTTT.